These 9 T cell receptor beta chains originate from one sample sequenced in a study of T cell responses to AZD1222 COVID-19 vaccine. Generated by immunoSEQ multiplex PCR, the TCRdb table keeps only in-frame clones and is missing some. The table lists roughly 150,000 clones, roughly 92% of them singletons. This specimen consisted of peripheral blood, obtained on day 0 of AZD1222 vaccination. Source of these receptors: an adult in good health.

The rearrangement joins TRBV7-8 to TRBJ1-2; D is unresolved. V lost 1 base and J 4 bases, leaving 16 bases between the germline ends. The CDR3 has 16 amino acids. Germline CDR1 and CDR2: SGHVS and FQNEAQ. CDR3 nucleotides: TGTGCCAGCAGCTTAGAAGTGGGCTCCGACCTCTATGGCTACACCTTC. Its translation: CASSLEVGSDLYGYTF.

This clone has more than one count but fewer than ten. The V gene is TRBV12-3 or TRBV12-4, the J gene TRBJ2-7; D gene uncertain. The CDR3 length is 13 residues. Trimming removed 2 bases from V and 6 bases from J, with 11 bases in between. The CDR3 sequence: CASSLFKGREQYF. CDR3 in DNA: TGTGCCAGCAGTTTATTTAAGGGTCGCGAGCAGTACTTC.

This chain links TRBV12-3 or TRBV12-4 with TRBJ1-2; no clear D. Trimming took 2 bases from V and 0 from J, leaving 4 bases between them. The CDR3 runs to 13 residues. CDR3 in amino acids: CASSLRPNYGYTF. The CDR3, as DNA: TGTGCCAGCAGTTTACGGCCTAACTATGGCTACACCTTC.

The rearrangement joins TRBV19 to TRBJ1-1; D might be TRBD1 (6 bases). Deletions cut 8 bases from V and 0 bases from J, with 10 bases between. Germline V lookup: CDR1 LNHDA, CDR2 SQIVND (reference sequence). The CDR3 is 13 amino acids. CDR3 sequence (DNA): TGTGCCAGTGGACAGAACATGAACACTGAAGCTTTCTTT. Translating gives CASGQNMNTEAFF. Supplemented by reference TRBV19 and TRBJ1-1, the full variable domain reads DGGITQSPKYLFRKEGQNVTLSCEQNLNHDAMYWYRQDPGQGLRLIYYSQIVNDFQKGDIAEGYSVSREKKESFPLTVTSAQKNPTAFYLCASGQNMNTEAFFGQGTRLTVV.

The V gene is TRBV19, the J gene TRBJ2-2; 7 positions match TRBD1. The CDR3 loop spans 15 amino acids. With 3 bases clipped from V and 5 bases from J, the junction kept 6 bases outside the gene matches. CDR1 and CDR2 (germline): LNHDA, SQIVND (reference sequence). CDR3 in DNA: TGTGCCAGTAGTATTGGAAGGGGGCGAACCGGGGAGCTGTTTTTT. Protein product: CASSIGRGRTGELFF.

The chain recombines TRBV7-9 with TRBJ1-5; D not resolved. The V end was cut by 0 bases, the J end by 7 bases, with 4 bases between. CDR1 is SEHNR, CDR2 FQNEAQ, per germline (reference sequence). This CDR3 is built from 12 residues. The CDR3 DNA is TGTGCCAGCAGCTTAGCGCAGCAGCCCCAGCATTTT. Its protein product is CASSLAQQPQHF.

This clone was found once. The chain joins TRBV6-5 to TRBJ1-5; unclear D gene. V lost 2 bases and J 6 bases, leaving 8 bases between the germline ends. Germline assignment: CDR1 MNHEY and CDR2 SVGAGI. The CDR3 runs to 13 residues. The CDR3 reads CASSYVVGQPQHF. The CDR3 bases are TGTGCCAGCAGTTACGTAGTGGGTCAGCCCCAGCATTTT.

The chain carries TRBV10-3 and TRBJ2-2; maybe TRBD2 (5 bases). This CDR3 is built from 15 residues. Germline loops: CDR1 ENHRY, CDR2 SYGVKD. The V end lost 2 bases, the J end lost 4 bases, and 11 bases lay between the germline ends. The CDR3, as DNA: TGTGCCATCAGTGAGCCCCCCAGCGGCACCGGGGAGCTGTTTTTT. Protein: CAISEPPSGTGELFF.

The chain is built from TRBV5-4 and TRBJ1-2, with TRBD1 identical over 12 bases. The germline V gene encodes CDR1 SGHNT and CDR2 YYREEE (reference sequence). The CDR3 loop spans 16 amino acids. V shed 4 bases, J shed 2 bases, and the junction held 6 bases outside the gene matches. Here the CDR3 reads CASSRDRGHLNYGYTF. CDR3 coding DNA: TGTGCCAGCAGCAGGGACAGGGGGCATCTCAACTATGGCTACACCTTC. Full variable domain (missing parts from reference TRBV5-4 and TRBJ1-2): ETGVTQSPTHLIKTRGQQVTLRCSSQSGHNTVSWYQQALGQGPQFIFQYYREEENGRGNFPPRFSGLQFPNYSSELNVNALELDDSALYLCASSRDRGHLNYGYTFGSGTRLTVV.